Each of the 12 T cell receptor delta chains below was sequenced from the same sample in a study of γδ T cells in repeated Plasmodium falciparum infection. Gammadelta T cells were flow-sorted from PBMC into Vgamma9/Vdelta2+ and Vdelta2-negative populations for bulk analysis. TCRdb reanalysed the multiplex PCR reads with CATT. The table has approximately 90,000 delta-chain clones, over 0.75% seen once. The sequenced sample was gamma-delta T cells from blood. These receptors all come from a pool of human donors (malaria-infected and uninfected, not separated).

This clone was detected ten times or more. This probably arose from a read error, given a far larger clone one base away. In the same sample, other DNA sequences code for this CDR3. The chain recombines TRDV1 with TRDJ1; 12 bases map to TRDD3. V was clipped by 5 bases and J by 5 bases; unmatched bases: 21. This CDR3 comprises 20 residues. Germline V gene lookup returns CDR1 TSWWSYY and CDR2 QGS. The CDR3 coding sequence is TGTGCTCTTGGGATATCCTTCTTCCTGGGGGATACGGTAGGGCTTGATAAACTCATCTTT. Translation gives CALGISFFLGDTVGLDKLIF.

Concerning this clone: TCRdb's entry gives the protein of a much larger clone, which mismatches this DNA's translation at residue 17, likely from a read error; the protein reported here is translated from the DNA. No J gene call was made, and the V gene is TRDV2; the table gives TRDD3 as D, unverified against the DNA. The germline V gene has CDR1 GEAIGNYY and CDR2 EKD. This CDR3 has 18 residues. This CDR3 reads CACDTLSLGDPYTDKLTF. Here the CDR3 DNA reads TGTGCCTGTGACACTCTATCACTGGGGGACCCGTACACCGATAAACTCACCTTT.

As regards this clone: Translating this DNA gives a protein that differs at residue 5 from the TCRdb one, which belongs to a much larger clone; a read error is likely, and the protein shown is this translation. The chain couples TRDV1 to TRDJ1; the match to TRDD3 covers 9 bases. Germline matching of the DNA provided the J gene here, since TCRdb leaves it blank. After removal of 4 bases from V and 0 bases from J, the junction contained 12 bases not matched to a gene. This CDR3 spans 18 amino acids. Germline V CDR1 and CDR2: TSWWSYY, QGS. DNA for the CDR3: TGTGCTCTTGGGGGAGTGATCGGGGGGATACAGTACACCGATAAACTCATCTTT. The encoded protein is CALGGVIGGIQYTDKLIF.

This clone was seen ten or more times. This probably arose from a read error, given a far larger clone one base away. This CDR3 is also generated by other DNA sequences in the sample. The chain couples TRDV2 to TRDJ1, with 12 nucleotides matching TRDD3. No J gene was available from TCRdb, and it was assigned here by a germline match of the DNA. There are 16 residues in the CDR3. J gave up 2 bases and V 7 bases, and 10 bases lay outside the gene matches. Germline-derived CDR1 and CDR2 are GEAIGNYY and EKD. The CDR3: CACDLLGDTGTDKLIF. The CDR3 coding sequence is TGTGCCTGCGACCTACTGGGGGATACAGGTACCGATAAACTCATCTTT.

This clone has just a few counts. The amino acid sequence in TCRdb belongs to a much larger clone and departs from this DNA's translation at residue 3, likely a sequencing read error; the sequence shown is translated from the DNA. The chain employs TRDV2 and TRDJ1; 7 bases align to TRDD3. No J segment appears in TCRdb, so it was assigned here by matching the sequence to germline. The CDR3 is 16 amino acids. Trimming removed 8 bases from V and 4 bases from J; junction bases left unmatched: 18. Germline-derived CDR1 and CDR2 are GEAIGNYY and EKD. As DNA, the CDR3 is TGTGCCTATGAGCGACTGGGGATATCTACCCTCGATAAACTCATCTTT. Protein: CAYERLGISTLDKLIF.

In this sample, this clone turned up many times. A read error is likely here: a far larger clone is one base away. The same CDR3 also results from other DNA sequences found in this sample. The CDR3 here is CACRDAVRGYTDKLIF. The CDR3, as DNA: TGTGCCTGTCGCGATGCGGTAAGGGGTTACACCGATAAACTCATCTTT. This chain joins TRDV2 and TRDJ1; no reliable D call. V lost 6 bases and J 0 bases, leaving 19 bases between the germline ends. In germline, CDR1 is GEAIGNYY, CDR2 EKD. The CDR3 sequence is 16 residues long.

The table lists this clone with many counts. CDR3 sequence: CALGSDWGIPYNKLIF. The CDR3 DNA reads as TGTGCTCTTGGTTCGGACTGGGGGATACCTTATAATAAACTCATCTTT. J is TRDJ1 and V is TRDV1; 12 bases match TRDD3. V shed 6 bases, J shed 6 bases, and the junction held 11 bases outside the gene matches. Germline-derived CDR1 and CDR2 are TSWWSYY and QGS. There are 16 residues in the CDR3.

Note on this clone: A read error is the likely source, as a far larger clone sits one nucleotide away. This same CDR3 is encoded by further DNA sequences in the sample. The chain couples TRDV1 to TRDJ1, with 7 nucleotides matching TRDD3. TCRdb offers no J gene call, so here the DNA was matched to germline to obtain one. This CDR3 has 19 residues. The germline gives CDR1 TSWWSYY, CDR2 QGS. CDR3 residues: CALGDGVLWLGAHTDKLIF. The CDR3, as DNA: TGTGCTCTTGGGGATGGAGTCCTATGGCTGGGGGCGCACACAGATAAACTCATCTTT.

Many counts were recorded for this clone. The protein recorded in TCRdb matches a much larger clone and deviates from this DNA's translation at residue 8, suggesting a read error; the protein here is obtained by translating the DNA. The rearrangement joins TRDV1 to TRDJ1; no reliable D call. TCRdb lists no J gene, so it was determined here by aligning the DNA to germline. V lost 2 bases to trimming and J lost 6 bases, with 7 bases between them. The CDR3 length is 12 residues. Per the germline V gene, CDR1 is TSWWSYY and CDR2 is QGS. Here the CDR3 reads CALGELRHKLIF. CDR3 DNA: TGTGCTCTTGGGGAATTGCGGCATAAACTCATCTTT.

This clone has a count of ten or more. This likely came from a read error, as a far larger clone is one base away. The same CDR3 is also encoded by other DNA sequences in this sample. The chain links TRDV1 to TRDJ1, with TRDD3 matching over 9 bases. The J gene was not available in TCRdb and was assigned here by matching the DNA to germline segments. From germline, CDR1 is TSWWSYY and CDR2 QGS. V was pared by 1 base and J by 0 bases, with 18 bases of the junction left unmatched. This CDR3 has 21 residues. Here the CDR3 reads CALGEPTHSSNGGYYTDKLIF. The CDR3 region has the DNA TGTGCTCTTGGGGAACCGACCCATTCCTCTAACGGGGGATACTACACCGATAAACTCATCTTT.

This clone was counted between two and nine times. TCRdb assigns this DNA the protein of a much larger clone, which departs from its translation at residue 9; this likely reflects a read error, and the protein shown comes from translating the DNA. The chain joins TRDV1 to TRDJ1; D perhaps matches TRDD3 (6 bases). Germline matching of the DNA provided the J gene here, since TCRdb leaves it blank. Germline V gene sequence: CDR1 TSWWSYY, CDR2 QGS. V shed 1 base and J shed 10 bases, with 37 bases lying between them. This CDR3 contains 21 residues. This CDR3 reads CALGERERQHSNGGELPGLIF. As DNA, the CDR3 is TGTGCTCTTGGGGAACGAGAGCGCCAACATTCGAACGGGGGGGAACTGCCCGGACTCATCTTT.

Remarks on this clone: The protein that TCRdb holds for this DNA derives from a much larger clone and differs from the translated DNA at residue 11, which likely indicates a read error; the protein shown here is translated from the DNA. The chain recombines TRDV1 with TRDJ3; 13 nucleotides match TRDD3. The J gene, not given by TCRdb, was assigned here from a germline match of the nucleotide sequence. J was trimmed by 0 bases and V by 5 bases; bases with no gene match: 34. This CDR3 has 29 residues. CDR1 TSWWSYY and CDR2 QGS come from the germline V gene. The CDR3 sequence is CALGPQTAGLPPTVLGDTIRSWDTRQMFF. In DNA, the CDR3 is TGTGCTCTTGGGCCACAGACCGCCGGCCTTCCTCCCACCGTACTGGGGGATACGATTCGCTCCTGGGACACCCGACAGATGTTTTTC.